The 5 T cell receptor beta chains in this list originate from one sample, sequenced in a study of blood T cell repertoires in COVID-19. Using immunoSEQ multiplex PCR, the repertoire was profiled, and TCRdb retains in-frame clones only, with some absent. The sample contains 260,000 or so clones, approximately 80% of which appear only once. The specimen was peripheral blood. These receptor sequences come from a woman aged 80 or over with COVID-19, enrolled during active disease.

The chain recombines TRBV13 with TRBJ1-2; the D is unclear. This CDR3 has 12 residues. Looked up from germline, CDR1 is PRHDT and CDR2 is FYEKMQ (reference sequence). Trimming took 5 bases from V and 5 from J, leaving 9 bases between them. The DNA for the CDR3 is TGTGCCAGCAGCCCCGGACTGTATGGCTACACCTTC. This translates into CASSPGLYGYTF.

The DNA of the CDR3 is TGCGCCAGCAGCCGTGGGGCTAGCGGGAGTAACTACGAGCAGTACTTC. It translates to CASSRGASGSNYEQYF. V is TRBV5-1 and J is TRBJ2-7, with 10 bases identical to TRBD2. CDR3 length: 16 residues. From germline, CDR1 is SGHRS and CDR2 YFSETQ. V was pared by 4 bases and J by 3 bases, with 10 bases of the junction left unmatched.

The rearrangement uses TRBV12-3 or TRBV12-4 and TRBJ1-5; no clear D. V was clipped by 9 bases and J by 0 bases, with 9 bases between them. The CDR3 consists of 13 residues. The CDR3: CASQANSNQPQHF. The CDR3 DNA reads TGTGCCAGTCAGGCTAATAGCAATCAGCCCCAGCATTTT.

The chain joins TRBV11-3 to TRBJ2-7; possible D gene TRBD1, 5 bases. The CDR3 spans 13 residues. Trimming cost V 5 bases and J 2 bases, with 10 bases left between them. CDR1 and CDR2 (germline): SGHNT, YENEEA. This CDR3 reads CASSLTGTYEQYF. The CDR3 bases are TGTGCCAGCAGCCTTACAGGTACCTACGAGCAGTACTTC.

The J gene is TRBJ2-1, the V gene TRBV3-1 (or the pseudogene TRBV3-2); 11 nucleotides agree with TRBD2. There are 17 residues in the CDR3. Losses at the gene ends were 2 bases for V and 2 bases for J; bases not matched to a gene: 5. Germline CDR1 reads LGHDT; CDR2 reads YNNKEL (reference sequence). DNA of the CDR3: TGTGCCAGCAGCCAACTGGGACTAGCGGCTACCTACAATGAGCAGTTCTTC. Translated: CASSQLGLAATYNEQFF.